Following are 17 T cell receptor beta chains from one sample sequenced in a study of blood T cell repertoires in COVID-19. Profiling relied on immunoSEQ multiplex PCR, and the TCRdb table lists in-frame clones only, not all of them. The sample lists around 70,000 clones; 81% were seen once. Material: peripheral blood. Receptor source: a woman in her sixties or seventies with acute or convalescent COVID-19.

This chain links TRBV7-9 with TRBJ2-7, with D possibly matching TRBD2 (6 bases). The CDR3 is 13 amino acids. V lost 5 bases and J 4 bases, leaving 12 bases between the germline ends. CDR1 is SEHNR and CDR2 is FQNEAQ in the germline V gene (reference sequence). CDR3 protein: CASSLTRAYEQYF. The CDR3, as DNA: TGTGCCAGCAGCCTGACTAGGGCATACGAGCAGTACTTC.

This rearrangement joins TRBV7-2 to TRBJ2-1; 10 bases match TRBD1. The CDR3 is made up of 15 amino acids. After removal of 3 bases from V and 3 bases from J, the junction contained 2 bases not matched to a gene. Germline V gene lookup returns CDR1 SGHTA and CDR2 FQGNSA. CDR3: CASSFRTGGYNEQFF. Written as DNA, the CDR3 is TGTGCCAGCAGCTTCCGGACAGGGGGCTACAATGAGCAGTTCTTC.

The chain combines TRBV19 with TRBJ1-5; 7 bases are a match to TRBD1. Germline values: CDR1 LNHDA, CDR2 SQIVND (reference sequence). This CDR3 is 15 amino acids long. With 7 bases clipped from V and 4 bases from J, the junction kept 10 bases outside the gene matches. As DNA, the CDR3 is TGTGCCAGTATAGAGGAACAGGGGTTAAATCAGCCCCAGCATTTT. Protein sequence: CASIEEQGLNQPQHF.

Only a few counts were recorded for this clone. The chain recombines TRBV13 with TRBJ2-7; 11 bases fit TRBD2. The CDR3 contains 13 residues. CDR1 is PRHDT, CDR2 FYEKMQ, per germline (reference sequence). V dropped 5 bases and J dropped 6; count of bases not matched to a gene: 3. The CDR3 DNA reads TGTGCCAGCAGCGGGGGGACTAGCGGCGAGCAGTACTTC. Encoded protein: CASSGGTSGEQYF.

CDR3 nucleotide sequence: TGTGCCAGTAGTATTGGACAGGGTAGGAGGAACACTGAAGCTTTCTTT. This sequence encodes CASSIGQGRRNTEAFF. The chain links TRBV19 to TRBJ1-1; the match to TRBD1 covers 8 bases. CDR1 and CDR2 from the germline V gene are LNHDA and SQIVND (reference sequence). The CDR3 is 16 amino acids. V was clipped by 3 bases and J by 1 base; unmatched bases: 7.

The rearrangement joins TRBV27 to TRBJ2-2; 9 bases are a match to TRBD2. This CDR3 region has 16 residues. After removal of 5 bases from V and 4 bases from J, the junction contained 8 bases not matched to a gene. Per the germline V gene, CDR1 is MNHEY and CDR2 is SMNVEV (reference sequence). The CDR3 here is CASSPWTSASTGELFF. The CDR3 DNA is TGTGCCAGCAGTCCCTGGACTAGCGCAAGCACCGGGGAGCTGTTTTTT.

This chain uses TRBV18 with TRBJ2-5; no clear D. The germline V gene encodes CDR1 KGHSH and CDR2 LQKENI. The CDR3 has 12 residues. Trimming stripped 3 bases from V and 0 bases from J, with 2 bases between. CDR3 amino acids: CASSPNQETQYF. The CDR3, as DNA: TGTGCCAGCTCACCTAACCAAGAGACCCAGTACTTC.

The V call is TRBV12-3 or TRBV12-4, the J call TRBJ1-5, with 7 nucleotides matching TRBD1. The V gene end was trimmed by 7 bases and the J gene end by 4 bases; junction bases not matched to a gene: 4. This CDR3 is 13 amino acids long. CDR3 region: CASKLRGNQPQHF. The CDR3, as DNA: TGTGCCAGCAAACTCAGGGGGAATCAGCCCCAGCATTTT.

V usage is TRBV7-7 and J usage is TRBJ2-1; 10 bases agree with TRBD2. The CDR3 is 15 residues long. CDR1 and CDR2 (germline): SSHAT, FNYEAQ (reference sequence). The ends lost 5 bases at V and 5 bases at J; junction bases unmatched: 6. CDR3 amino acids: CASSLGTSANNEQFF. The CDR3 coding sequence is TGTGCCAGCAGCCTCGGGACTAGCGCAAACAATGAGCAGTTCTTC.

This chain connects TRBV27 to TRBJ2-3; 9 nucleotides align to TRBD1. CDR3 length equals 16 residues. Trimming removed 5 bases from V and 3 bases from J; junction bases left unmatched: 9. CDR1 and CDR2 from the germline V gene are MNHEY and SMNVEV (reference sequence). The CDR3 sequence: CASSPSTGGGTDTQYF. CDR3 DNA sequence: TGTGCCAGCAGTCCGTCAACAGGGGGCGGGACAGATACGCAGTATTTT.

The chain employs TRBV28 and TRBJ2-7, with 10 positions matching TRBD2. V shed 4 bases and J 4 bases; nucleotides not matched to a gene: 7. The CDR3 contains 15 residues. Germline CDR1 MDHEN, CDR2 SYDVKM. CDR3 coding DNA: TGTGCCAGCAGTTCCCGACTAGCGGGTATGTACGAGCAGTACTTC. Its translation is CASSSRLAGMYEQYF.

The chain carries TRBV9 and TRBJ2-3; unclear D gene. This CDR3 contains 14 residues. Trimming stripped 5 bases from V and 0 bases from J, with 10 bases between. Germline V gene sequence: CDR1 SGDLS, CDR2 YYNGEE. For the CDR3, the DNA is TGTGCCAGCAGTTCCCTGGCTAGCACAGATACGCAGTATTTT. Its protein is CASSSLASTDTQYF.

There are a few counts of this clone. The rearrangement links TRBV5-1 to TRBJ1-1; a possible D gene is TRBD1 (6 bases). V was shortened by 3 bases and J by 1 base, with 10 bases between the two germline ends. The CDR3 loop spans 14 amino acids. From germline, CDR1 is SGHRS and CDR2 YFSETQ. CDR3 sequence (DNA): TGCGCCAGCAGCTACCGACAGGCGAACACTGAAGCTTTCTTT. It translates to CASSYRQANTEAFF.

As DNA, the CDR3 is TGTGCCAGTAGTGCCCGACAGGGGGCATCCAATCAGCCCCAGCATTTT. Its translation is CASSARQGASNQPQHF. The J gene is TRBJ1-5, the V gene TRBV19; 10 bases agree with TRBD1. Looked up from germline, CDR1 is LNHDA and CDR2 is SQIVND (reference sequence). Germline trimming cut 5 bases from V and 3 bases from J; bases unmatched to any gene: 7. CDR3 size: 16 residues.

The chain carries TRBV12-3 or TRBV12-4 and TRBJ2-3, with 11 bases lining up with TRBD2. V was pared by 5 bases and J by 14 bases, with 9 bases of the junction left unmatched. This CDR3 region has 13 residues. The CDR3 nucleotides are TGTGCCAGCAGTCCCACGACTAGCGGGAAGAGGTATTTT. This sequence encodes CASSPTTSGKRYF.

This chain uses TRBV10-3 with TRBJ1-5, with 7 bases aligning to TRBD1. The junction had 2 bases not matched to a gene; V was cut back by 6 bases and J by 0 bases. The CDR3 contains 14 residues. CDR1 and CDR2 from the germline V gene are ENHRY and SYGVKD. The CDR3 nucleotides are TGTGCCATCAGGGGACAGTATAGCAATCAGCCCCAGCATTTT. This translates into CAIRGQYSNQPQHF.

V is TRBV3-1 (or the pseudogene TRBV3-2) and J is TRBJ2-5; D is possibly TRBD1 (5 bases). Germline V gene data show CDR1 as LGHDT and CDR2 as YNNKEL (reference sequence). The CDR3 is 13 amino acids. Trimming took 3 bases from V and 1 from J, leaving 6 bases between them. CDR3 amino acids: CASSQTAQETQYF. CDR3 nucleotide sequence: TGTGCCAGCAGCCAGACAGCCCAAGAGACCCAGTACTTC.